The 15 T cell receptor beta chains reported below all come from one sample, sequenced in a study of siplizumab effects on memory and regulatory T cells. Repertoires were generated with immunoSEQ multiplex PCR, while TCRdb's copy carries only in-frame clones and drops some. The sample has around 100,000 clones, about 91% seen once. The sample comprised CD4+ T cells sorted from blood. These receptors were collected from a human donor in good health. Some clones in this sample may be carry-over from other donors' samples.

The chain combines TRBV28 with TRBJ1-2; D uncertain. This CDR3 is built from 12 residues. The germline CDR1 and CDR2 sequences are MDHEN and SYDVKM. V lost 3 bases and J lost 8, with 10 bases in between. This CDR3 reads CASSFETRGYTF. In DNA, the CDR3 is TGTGCCAGCAGTTTTGAGACTAGAGGCTACACCTTC.

The CDR3 reads CASSPPGLGFGEQYF. The CDR3 DNA is TGTGCCAGCTCACCACCCGGATTAGGCTTTGGAGAGCAGTACTTC. The V call is TRBV18, the J call TRBJ2-7; D uncertain. The CDR3 loop spans 15 amino acids. Germline V gene lookup returns CDR1 KGHSH and CDR2 LQKENI. V lost 0 bases to trimming and J lost 7 bases, with 16 bases between them.

This chain links TRBV10-3 with TRBJ2-7; 8 bases map to TRBD1. The CDR3 loop spans 13 amino acids. Germline loops: CDR1 ENHRY, CDR2 SYGVKD. V lost 3 bases and J lost 6; bases outside the gene matches: 4. CDR3 in DNA: TGTGCCATCAGTGACCATGACAGGGGCGAGCAGTACTTC. It yields the protein CAISDHDRGEQYF.

This chain joins TRBV28 and TRBJ2-4; TRBD2 aligns across 12 bases. V shed 6 bases, J shed 1 base, and the junction held 19 bases outside the gene matches. The CDR3 has 21 residues. CDR1 MDHEN and CDR2 SYDVKM come from the germline V gene. The CDR3 DNA reads TGTGCCAGCAGCTCCATCAGGACTAGCGGGATGCTTCATATGGCCAAAAACATTCAGTACTTC. Translated, it gives CASSSIRTSGMLHMAKNIQYF.

The chain recombines TRBV5-1 with TRBJ2-7; D assignment may be TRBD1 or TRBD2 (5 bases each). The V gene lost 1 base and the J gene lost 1 base, with 9 bases spanning the gap. This CDR3 comprises 14 residues. Germline CDR1 and CDR2: SGHRS and YFSETQ. The CDR3 reads CASSLTEGSYEQYF. CDR3 bases: TGCGCCAGCAGCTTGACTGAGGGGTCCTACGAGCAGTACTTC. Together with reference TRBV5-1 and TRBJ2-7, the CDR3 gives the full variable domain: KAGVTQTPRYLIKTRGQQVTLSCSPISGHRSVSWYQQTPGQGLQFLFEYFSETQRNKGNFPGRFSGRQFSNSRSEMNVSTLELGDSALYLCASSLTEGSYEQYFGPGTRLTVT.

The gene calls are TRBV7-3 and TRBJ2-3; 7 bases fit TRBD2. The CDR3 length is 16 residues. Trimming at V came to 1 base and at J to 3 bases, leaving 7 bases not matched to a gene. CDR1 and CDR2 from the germline V gene are SGHTA and FQGTGA. CDR3 sequence: CASSLIGGGPTDTQYF. As DNA, the CDR3 is TGTGCCAGCAGCTTAATCGGGGGAGGGCCGACAGATACGCAGTATTTT.

The V gene is TRBV27, the J gene TRBJ2-1, with 13 bases aligning to TRBD2. The CDR3 contains 16 residues. CDR1 and CDR2 from the germline V gene are MNHEY and SMNVEV (reference sequence). The V and J ends lost 1 base and 5 bases, in that order; junction bases with no gene match: 2. The CDR3 region is CASSLWGTSGNNEQFF. The CDR3 DNA follows: TGTGCCAGCAGTTTATGGGGGACTAGCGGGAACAATGAGCAGTTCTTC.

This chain connects TRBV5-1 to TRBJ1-1, with D hard to call. The germline V and J ends were trimmed by 2 bases and 1 base, with 9 bases remaining between them. Germline loops: CDR1 SGHRS, CDR2 YFSETQ. This CDR3 contains 14 residues. CDR3 in amino acids: CASSLQIRNTEAFF. CDR3 nucleotide sequence: TGCGCCAGCAGCTTACAGATCCGGAACACTGAAGCTTTCTTT. Using reference TRBV5-1 and TRBJ1-1 for the parts outside the CDR3, the full variable domain is KAGVTQTPRYLIKTRGQQVTLSCSPISGHRSVSWYQQTPGQGLQFLFEYFSETQRNKGNFPGRFSGRQFSNSRSEMNVSTLELGDSALYLCASSLQIRNTEAFFGQGTRLTVV.

This clone appeared a few times. This chain connects TRBV29-1 to TRBJ1-1; a weak D match, TRBD1 (5 bases). Germline V gives CDR1 SQVTM, CDR2 ANQGSEA. The germline V and J ends were trimmed by 3 bases and 1 base, with 12 bases remaining between them. The CDR3 has 14 amino acids. DNA of the CDR3: TGCAGCGTTGATGTGACAGTTTCGAACACTGAAGCTTTCTTT. This encodes CSVDVTVSNTEAFF.

This clone showed up just a few times. The chain couples TRBV6-5 to TRBJ1-2, with a possible D match to TRBD1 (6 bases). Per germline, CDR1 MNHEY and CDR2 SVGAGI. The CDR3 sequence is 12 residues long. V was shortened by 5 bases and J by 7 bases, with 11 bases between the two germline ends. CDR3 coding DNA: TGTGCCAGCAGTCCAGGGGCGGGTGGCTACACCTTC. Its protein is CASSPGAGGYTF.

The chain carries TRBV9 and TRBJ2-3; 7 nucleotides match TRBD2. The CDR3 extends over 14 amino acids. V was clipped by 6 bases and J by 3 bases; unmatched bases: 7. CDR1 SGDLS and CDR2 YYNGEE come from the germline V gene. Here the CDR3 reads CASTEAGRTDTQYF. Here the CDR3 DNA reads TGTGCCAGCACAGAAGCGGGAAGGACAGATACGCAGTATTTT. The entire variable domain, with the rest obtained from reference TRBV9 and TRBJ2-3, is as follows: DSGVTQTPKHLITATGQRVTLRCSPRSGDLSVYWYQQSLDQGLQFLIQYYNGEERAKGNILERFSAQQFPDLHSELNLSSLELGDSALYFCASTEAGRTDTQYFGPGTRLTVL.

The rearrangement joins TRBV5-4 to TRBJ2-2; tentative D call: TRBD2 (5 bases). There are 17 residues in the CDR3. With 0 bases removed from V and 2 bases from J, the gap between germline ends came to 14 bases. From germline, CDR1 is SGHNT and CDR2 YYREEE (reference sequence). In DNA form, the CDR3 reads TGTGCCAGCAGCTTGGGAGGACTGAGCAGAAACACCGGGGAGCTGTTTTTT. Residues: CASSLGGLSRNTGELFF.

The CDR3 loop reads CASSLAQTSSTQQYF. In DNA form, the CDR3 reads TGTGCCAGCAGCTTAGCGCAGACTAGCAGTACGCAGCAGTACTTC. The V and J genes are TRBV7-9 and TRBJ2-7, with 7 bases identical to TRBD2. The CDR3 has 15 residues. CDR1 is SEHNR, CDR2 FQNEAQ, per germline (reference sequence). Trimming removed 0 bases from V and 8 bases from J; junction bases left unmatched: 10.

V is TRBV25-1 and J is TRBJ2-3, with 7 bases that match TRBD2. V shed 4 bases, J shed 0 bases, and the junction held 4 bases outside the gene matches. The CDR3 length is 15 residues. Germline CDR1 reads MGHDK; CDR2 reads SYGVNS. CDR3 sequence (DNA): TGTGCCAGCAGTGTTGGTAGCGGGAGCACAGATACGCAGTATTTT. Amino acid sequence: CASSVGSGSTDTQYF.

The chain carries TRBV7-2 and TRBJ2-5, with 10 bases fitting TRBD1. This CDR3 comprises 15 residues. From germline, CDR1 is SGHTA and CDR2 FQGNSA. V trimming: 2 bases; J trimming: 4 bases; junction bases outside the gene matches: 4. CDR3 nucleotide sequence: TGTGCCAGCAGCTTAAGGGGACAGGGGCGAGAGACCCAGTACTTC. It translates to CASSLRGQGRETQYF.